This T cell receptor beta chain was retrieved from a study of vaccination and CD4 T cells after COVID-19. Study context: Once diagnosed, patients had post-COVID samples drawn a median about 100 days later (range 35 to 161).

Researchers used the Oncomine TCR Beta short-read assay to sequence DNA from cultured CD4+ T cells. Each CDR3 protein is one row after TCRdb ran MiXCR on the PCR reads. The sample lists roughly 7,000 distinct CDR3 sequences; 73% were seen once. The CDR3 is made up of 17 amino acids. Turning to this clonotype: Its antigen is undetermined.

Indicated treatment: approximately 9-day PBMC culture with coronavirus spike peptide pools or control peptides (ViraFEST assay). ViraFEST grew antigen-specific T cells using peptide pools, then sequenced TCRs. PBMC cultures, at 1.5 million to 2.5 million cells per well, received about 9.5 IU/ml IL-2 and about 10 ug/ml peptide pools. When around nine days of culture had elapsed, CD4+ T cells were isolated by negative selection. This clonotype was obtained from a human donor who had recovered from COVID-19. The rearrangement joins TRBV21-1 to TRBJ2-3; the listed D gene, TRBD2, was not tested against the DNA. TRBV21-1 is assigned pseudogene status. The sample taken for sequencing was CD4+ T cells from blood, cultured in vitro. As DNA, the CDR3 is TGTGCCAGCAGCAAAGCGCGGCCAGCGGGTATCCCCGATACGCAGTATTTT. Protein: CASSKARPAGIPDTQYF.